The next 22 T cell receptor beta chains were all read from a single sample in a study of cytomegalovirus exposure and HLA in healthy donors. Use of 60 Vbeta and 13 Jbeta primers characterized the PCR. Assay: immunoSEQ multiplex PCR; the TCRdb copy retains only in-frame clones and omits some. The sample has 75,000 to 100,000 clones, around 80% seen once. The specimen was PBMCs. The receptors derive from a man between 60 and 70 years old in good health and CMV-seropositive.

This chain uses TRBV6-1 with TRBJ1-4; the match to TRBD1 covers 8 bases. Germline trimming cut 1 base from V and 8 bases from J; bases unmatched to any gene: 9. The CDR3 is made up of 16 amino acids. Per the germline V gene, CDR1 is MNHNS and CDR2 is SASEGT. CDR3 sequence: CASSEGQGTGGEKLFF. Here the CDR3 DNA reads TGTGCCAGCAGTGAAGGACAGGGGACGGGCGGGGAAAAACTGTTTTTT.

V usage is TRBV10-3 and J usage is TRBJ2-3, with D uncertain. CDR1 ENHRY and CDR2 SYGVKD come from the germline V gene. The CDR3 sequence is 13 residues long. V lost 4 bases to trimming and J lost 1 base, with 6 bases between them. CDR3 residues: CAISVQRTDTQYF. The CDR3 DNA follows: TGTGCCATCAGTGTACAGCGCACAGATACGCAGTATTTT.

The V call is TRBV6-1, the J call TRBJ1-3; TRBD1 aligns across 8 bases. The V and J ends lost 6 bases and 8 bases, in that order; junction bases with no gene match: 6. This CDR3 contains 13 residues. Germline lookup yields CDR1 MNHNS and CDR2 SASEGT. CDR3 sequence reads: CASSRGQRHTIYF. CDR3 in DNA: TGTGCCAGCAGCAGGGGGCAACGACACACCATATATTTT.

V and J are TRBV12-5 and TRBJ2-6; no definite D call. Deletions cut 11 bases from V and 0 bases from J, with 8 bases between. The CDR3 extends over 13 amino acids. Germline CDR1 LGHNT, CDR2 FRNRAP. CDR3 sequence (DNA): TGTGCTGGTGCCAACTCTGGGGCCAACGTCCTGACTTTC. Residues: CAGANSGANVLTF.

The chain is built from TRBV4-3 and TRBJ2-7, with 10 bases identical to TRBD1. The germline V gene has CDR1 LGHNA and CDR2 YSLEER. J was trimmed by 4 bases and V by 0 bases; bases with no gene match: 6. CDR3 size: 16 residues. CDR3 residues: CASSQDSTGGWYEQYF. The CDR3 region has the DNA TGCGCCAGCAGCCAAGATTCGACAGGGGGCTGGTACGAGCAGTACTTC.

This clone has just one count. This CDR3 reads CASSMKVGLADQETQYF. As DNA, the CDR3 is TGTGCCAGCAGCATGAAAGTGGGACTAGCGGACCAAGAGACCCAGTACTTC. The chain carries TRBV5-4 and TRBJ2-5, with 11 bases fitting TRBD2. Germline CDR1 SGHNT, CDR2 YYREEE (reference sequence). The CDR3 runs 17 residues. V dropped 4 bases and J dropped 0; count of bases not matched to a gene: 8.

The J gene is TRBJ2-5, the V gene TRBV28; D is unresolved. CDR1 is MDHEN, CDR2 SYDVKM, per germline. Trimming pared 3 bases from V and 3 bases from J, leaving 11 bases between. This CDR3 has 14 amino acids. The CDR3 region is CASSLSRDKETQYF. The CDR3 region has the DNA TGTGCCAGCAGTTTGAGTAGAGACAAAGAGACCCAGTACTTC.

A word on this clone: The sample has other DNA sequences that encode this CDR3 too. The chain carries TRBV5-1 and TRBJ2-6, with D maybe TRBD1 (6 bases). This CDR3 region has 15 residues. V lost 7 bases and J 0 bases, leaving 11 bases between the germline ends. CDR1 SGHRS and CDR2 YFSETQ come from the germline V gene. Here the CDR3 DNA reads TGCGCCAGCGGGGTACAGGGCTCTGGGGCCAACGTCCTGACTTTC. It is translated as CASGVQGSGANVLTF.

Here the CDR3 reads CAITGRGSANTGELFF. The CDR3 nucleotides are TGTGCCATCACTGGCAGGGGCTCGGCGAACACCGGGGAGCTGTTTTTT. V and J are TRBV10-3 and TRBJ2-2; possible D gene TRBD1, 6 bases. The germline V gene encodes CDR1 ENHRY and CDR2 SYGVKD. Trimming took off 7 bases at V and 0 bases at J, with 15 bases between the two ends. This CDR3 contains 16 residues.

This clone has just a few counts. The chain couples TRBV7-9 to TRBJ2-7; possible D gene TRBD2, 6 bases. The V and J ends lost 5 bases and 6 bases respectively, with 11 bases between them. Looked up from germline, CDR1 is SEHNR and CDR2 is FQNEAQ (reference sequence). This CDR3 spans 12 amino acids. The CDR3 spells CASSISAGEQYF. CDR3 DNA: TGTGCCAGCAGCATATCAGCGGGCGAGCAGTACTTC.

The chain carries TRBV9 and TRBJ2-2; TRBD1 aligns across 7 bases. CDR1 is SGDLS, CDR2 YYNGEE, per germline. V was pared by 0 bases and J by 1 base, with 6 bases of the junction left unmatched. The CDR3 contains 17 residues. The CDR3 sequence: CASSVGKTGMNTGELFF. The CDR3 coding sequence is TGTGCCAGCAGCGTAGGGAAGACAGGGATGAACACCGGGGAGCTGTTTTTT.

The chain carries TRBV27 and TRBJ1-1; 8 bases fit TRBD1. The junction had 9 bases not matched to a gene; V was cut back by 5 bases and J by 7 bases. Germline V gene data show CDR1 as MNHEY and CDR2 as SMNVEV (reference sequence). This CDR3 is 14 amino acids long. The DNA of the CDR3 is TGTGCCAGCAGTGGTAGAGGACAGGGAATTGAAGCTTTCTTT. Amino acid sequence: CASSGRGQGIEAFF.

The chain recombines TRBV7-9 with TRBJ1-4; a possible D gene is TRBD1 (6 bases). The CDR3 contains 16 residues. V was shortened by 5 bases and J by 0 bases, with 13 bases between the two germline ends. Germline CDR1 and CDR2: SEHNR and FQNEAQ (reference sequence). DNA for the CDR3: TGTGCCAGCAGCACGGACAGCCGTGCAACTAATGAAAAACTGTTTTTT. This sequence encodes CASSTDSRATNEKLFF.

The rearrangement uses TRBV6-6 and TRBJ1-5; D ambiguous. This CDR3 is built from 14 residues. Trimming cost V 6 bases and J 5 bases, with 14 bases left between them. In germline, CDR1 is MNHNY, CDR2 SVGAGI (reference sequence). CDR3 sequence reads: CASSHMVSDQPQHF. The CDR3 nucleotides read TGTGCCAGCAGCCACATGGTGTCAGATCAGCCCCAGCATTTT.

This clone has only one observation. The V call is TRBV27, the J call TRBJ2-1, with TRBD2 identical over 13 bases. With V trimmed by 7 bases and J by 7 bases, 1 base remained unmatched. This CDR3 has 13 residues. Germline CDR1 reads MNHEY; CDR2 reads SMNVEV (reference sequence). CDR3 DNA: TGTGCCAGCACGACTAGCGGGGGGAATGAGCAGTTCTTC. As protein: CASTTSGGNEQFF.

This clone was detected only a few times. This chain's CDR3 is CASSYSPAYEQYF. The CDR3 coding sequence is TGTGCCAGCAGTTACTCCCCCGCCTACGAGCAGTACTTC. This chain links TRBV6-5 with TRBJ2-7; D is uncertain. This CDR3 spans 13 amino acids. Germline assignment: CDR1 MNHEY and CDR2 SVGAGI. Trimming pared 0 bases from V and 2 bases from J, leaving 5 bases between.

The chain carries TRBV6-1 and TRBJ1-1; D perhaps matches TRBD1 (5 bases). The V end was cut by 6 bases, the J end by 4 bases, with 12 bases between. The CDR3 spans 13 residues. The germline V gene has CDR1 MNHNS and CDR2 SASEGT. This chain's CDR3 is CASSSSGGTEAFF. The CDR3 DNA reads as TGTGCCAGCAGCTCGTCGGGGGGCACTGAAGCTTTCTTT.

The chain carries TRBV5-1 and TRBJ2-5; TRBD1 matches at 7 bases. The J call is uncertain, as TRBJ2-7 better fits the DNA end. In germline, CDR1 is SGHRS, CDR2 YFSETQ. The CDR3 has 14 amino acids. CDR3 in amino acids: CASSLNRGSYEQYF. CDR3 nucleotide sequence: TGCGCCAGCAGCTTAAACAGGGGATCGTACGAGCAGTACTTC.

The chain recombines TRBV30 with TRBJ1-2; 8 nucleotides agree with TRBD1. V was clipped by 3 bases and J by 0 bases; unmatched bases: 3. The CDR3 loop spans 14 amino acids. Germline loops: CDR1 GTSNPN, CDR2 SVGIG (reference sequence). This CDR3 reads CAWSEQGANYGYTF. CDR3 in DNA: TGTGCCTGGAGCGAACAGGGGGCTAACTATGGCTACACCTTC.

V usage is TRBV4-2 and J usage is TRBJ2-3; D may be TRBD1 (6 bases). In germline, CDR1 is LGHNA, CDR2 YNFKEQ. V was cut by 0 bases and J by 10 bases, with 11 bases left in between. The CDR3 is 13 amino acids. Written as DNA, the CDR3 is TGTGCCAGCAGCCAAGATCTGGGGGCGGCGCAGTATTTT. Amino acid sequence: CASSQDLGAAQYF.

The chain recombines TRBV14 with TRBJ2-7; the D gene is possibly TRBD2 (6 bases). Trimming took 1 base from V and 4 from J, leaving 11 bases between them. CDR1 and CDR2 from the germline V gene are SGHDN and FVKESK. The CDR3 length is 14 residues. The CDR3 loop reads CASSQGAGLYEQYF. CDR3 sequence (DNA): TGTGCCAGCAGCCAAGGTGCGGGGCTGTACGAGCAGTACTTC.

This rearrangement joins TRBV5-6 to TRBJ2-3, with D possibly being TRBD1 (7 bases). Germline assignment: CDR1 SGHDT and CDR2 YYEEEE. V was pared by 4 bases and J by 5 bases, with 17 bases between. The CDR3 is 15 residues long. The CDR3 here is CASSRQGAGGDTQYF. The DNA of the CDR3 is TGTGCCAGCAGCAGACAGGGTGCCGGGGGAGATACGCAGTATTTT.